This T cell receptor (beta chain) was recovered during a study of T cell changes during pregnancy in multiple sclerosis. Here immunoSEQ multiplex PCR was the method, and the copy in TCRdb shows in-frame clones only, minus some. Here the sample spans 70,000 to 95,000 clones, approximately 94% being singletons. Germline-derived CDR1 and CDR2 are SGHAT and FQNNGV. The CDR3 has 16 amino acids. Trimming left V 5 bases short and J 9 bases short, with 23 bases between. The chain carries TRBV11-2 and TRBJ2-1, with D perhaps TRBD1 (6 bases). This receptor was taken from a female donor with multiple sclerosis, enrolled in a pregnancy study. Sample: peripheral blood, taken in the third trimester of pregnancy. CDR3 region: CASSPRGFVGWGEQFF. The CDR3 region has the DNA TGTGCCAGCAGCCCCAGGGGCTTTGTGGGGTGGGGTGAGCAGTTCTTC.